This T cell receptor beta chain was retrieved from a study of T cell responses to AZD1222 COVID-19 vaccine (dated by TCRdb to about 2021). For context, the study as a whole: TCR sequencing was performed for 230 to 250 trial participants, of whom about 200 were given two doses of AZD1222 and around 26 were given two doses of MenACWY control vaccine. Trial participants were enrolled by age into subgroups of 18-55, 56-69 and 70-plus years, and about 150, 27 and 61 TCR-sequenced participants, respectively, were included in these subgroups.

Overall study outcomes, separate from this receptor: Nearly half of unique spike-specific TCRs reportedly recognized epitopes outside regions mutated in the B.1.351 and B.1.1.7 variants. Conclusions about previously exposed vaccinees were limited because only six AZD1222 recipients were SARS-CoV-2 seropositive at baseline. Because no samples from the day 14 peak response were available, repertoires could be characterized only after the peak T cell response. The 56-69-year group was small, and its depth increase did not reach significance, likely because of low power. Vaccine-associated CD4 TCRs spanned the whole spike protein, with dominant responses in regions 160-218 and 743-854. Spike-specific TCR breadth and depth rose significantly after two AZD1222 doses compared with day 0 and with MenACWY recipients. Participants were mostly white British, with more females than males. The authors suggested clonal diversity may have been underestimated.

The sample's time point label is to be understood as: about 28 days (+/-7) after the second vaccine dose. The treatment or condition label for this specimen denotes: meningococcal conjugate vaccine given as trial control. Vaccinee samples came from UK trials COV001 and COV002, including a single-blind randomized controlled phase 2/3 trial of AZD1222 (ChAdOx1 nCoV-19) in healthy adults. For TCRbeta chain sequencing, PBMC samples were collected from trial participants at day 0 and at day 28 after the second dose. The CDR3 regions of human TCRbeta chains were analyzed by immunosequencing. The authors' analysis ran thus. TCRs in the repertoires were matched against a reference library of SARS-CoV-2-specific TCRs that had been generated with the MIRA antigen-specificity platform. Breadth was defined as the fraction of unique TCRs that were SARS-CoV-2-associated, and depth was defined as the fraction of total T cells that were SARS-CoV-2-associated. Using the MIRA data, each spike-specific TCR was assigned both to the spike region to which the TCR was reactive and to a CD4 or CD8 class. Log10-transformed breadth and depth values were compared by one-way ANOVA with Sidak's multiple comparisons tests. Here the immuneACCESS table is served through TCRdb, limited to in-frame sequences with V and J called. Missing clones are a known gap in these copies; in checked studies unresolved V genes cover under half, and the rest lacks a known reason. V, J and clone size are those of that table, while D and trimming were read from the DNA. A total of some 150,000 clones appear in this sample, roughly 86% of them only once. Around 5% of the sample is in the top ten clones.

The germline V gene sets CDR1 to SNHLY and CDR2 to FYNNEI. Trimming at the junction amounts to 6 bases on V and 1 base on J, and the germline ends lie 6 bases apart. Taken from cysteine to phenylalanine, the CDR3 has 12 residues. The kept DNA is CDR3 alone, 36 bases in frame from the first base. Concerning this clone itself: What antigen it recognizes has not been identified. It has no much larger one-base neighbor in the sample; base qualities were not kept.

The rearrangement combines TRBV2 with TRBJ1-1, with the D gene too uncertain to name. The origin of this receptor is an adult who received the MenACWY meningococcal vaccine as a control. The sample was peripheral blood, taken 28 days after the second dose of the MenACWY control vaccine. CDR3 loop: CASRGSNTEAFF. The nucleotide sequence is given as TGTGCCAGCAGGGGGTCGAACACTGAAGCTTTCTTT.